These T cell receptor beta chains were read from a single sample in a study of cytomegalovirus exposure and HLA in healthy donors. Clones were read by immunoSEQ multiplex PCR, and TCRdb kept only the in-frame ones, dropping some. The sample contains about 150,000 clones, around 80% of which appear only once. The sequencing input was PBMCs. These TCRs come from a young man in good health. The CDR3 runs from the conserved cysteine through the conserved F or W. A D gene is named only where the DNA matches it firmly. Clone size is given for some rows only: seen once, a few or many times, or a class if the clone is expanded.

TRBV7-2,TRBJ1-1,.,few,TGTGCCAGCAGCTTATGGTACCCCGGAGGGGATGAAGCTTTCTTT,CASSLWYPGGDEAFF
TRBV30,TRBJ2-3,.,.,TGTGCCTGGAGTCGGACAGGGAGGGGCACAGATACGCAGTATTTT,CAWSRTGRGTDTQYF
TRBV5-1,TRBJ2-7,.,.,TGCGCCAGCAGCTTGGCGGGGAGCTACGAGCAGTACTTC,CASSLAGSYEQYF
TRBV11-2,TRBJ2-6,.,.,TGTGCCAGCAGCTCCCCGAAGGGGGCTGGGGCCAACGTCCTGACTTTC,CASSSPKGAGANVLTF
TRBV7-8,TRBJ2-1,.,.,TGTGCCAGCAGGCTCATCCGGGACTCGTCATACAATGAGCAGTTCTTC,CASRLIRDSSYNEQFF
TRBV7-9,TRBJ2-7,TRBD1,.,TGTGCCAGCAGCCCGACAGGGGTTCTCTCCGAGCAGTACTTC,CASSPTGVLSEQYF
TRBV4-1,TRBJ1-2,.,.,TGCGCCAGCAGCCAAGAACCCCAGGTCTTTAACTATGGCTACACCTTC,CASSQEPQVFNYGYTF
TRBV29-1,TRBJ2-1,.,.,TGCAGCGTTGCTTGGGTCCAGGGATTTAATGAGCAGTTCTTC,CSVAWVQGFNEQFF
TRBV28,TRBJ1-5,TRBD1,.,TGTGCCAGCAGTTTAGCTGGGACAGGGGTTCAGCCCCAGCATTTT,CASSLAGTGVQPQHF
TRBV5-1,TRBJ1-2,TRBD1,.,TGCGCCAGCAGCTTAGGACAGGGGGCGCCGGGCTACACCTTC,CASSLGQGAPGYTF
TRBV7-9,TRBJ2-7,TRBD1,.,TGTGCCAGCAGCACGGGACAGGGATCCTACGAGCAGTACTTC,CASSTGQGSYEQYF
TRBV5-1,TRBJ2-7,.,.,TGCGCCAGCAGCCCGGCCGAAGGACGGCGGGCCTACGAGCAGTACTTC,CASSPAEGRRAYEQYF
TRBV11-2,TRBJ1-2,TRBD1,.,TGTGCCAGCAGCACAGGACAGGGGGAGGGCTACACCTTC,CASSTGQGEGYTF
TRBV7-9,TRBJ1-3,.,.,TGTTCCAGCAGCTCCCCCCAGGCTCCTGGAAACACCATATATTTT,CSSSSPQAPGNTIYF
TRBV11-1,TRBJ1-1,.,.,TGTGCCAGCAGCCCTGGGCTCAACACTGAAGCTTTCTTT,CASSPGLNTEAFF
TRBV2,TRBJ2-1,TRBD2,.,TGTGCCAGCAGTTCCGGGACTAGTTACAATGAGCAGTTCTTC,CASSSGTSYNEQFF